The next 28 T cell receptor beta chains were all read from a single sample in a study of T cell repertoires in cytomegalovirus infection. TCRdb reprocessed the reads with MiXCR, giving one entry per CDR3 protein. The sample consists of 200,000 or so distinct CDR3 sequences, 28% of them appearing once. Sequencing input: PBMCs. These receptor sequences come from a human donor in good health (CMV status not recorded). Some clones in this sample may be carry-over from other donors' samples.

This clonotype came up a few times. V is TRBV7-2 and J is TRBJ1-5, with D uncertain. The CDR3 consists of 15 residues. CDR1 and CDR2 (germline): SGHTA, FQGNSA. Trimming took off 2 bases at V and 0 bases at J, with 8 bases between the two ends. The CDR3 DNA reads TGTGCCAGCAGCTTATGGGCCTATAGCAATCAGCCCCAGCATTTT. This encodes CASSLWAYSNQPQHF.

There are a few counts of this clonotype. The chain couples TRBV6-6 to TRBJ1-1; D gene uncertain. V was clipped by 5 bases and J by 4 bases, with 11 bases between them. CDR1 MNHNY and CDR2 SVGAGI come from the germline V gene (reference sequence). The CDR3 extends over 13 amino acids. CDR3 bases: TGTGCCAGCAGTACTGGCCCGGGCACTGAAGCTTTCTTT. Translation gives CASSTGPGTEAFF.

This sequence joins TRBV2 and TRBJ2-1, with D unresolved. The CDR3 contains 15 residues. V shed 6 bases and J shed 0 bases, with 12 bases lying between them. Germline CDR1 is SNHLY and CDR2 is FYNNEI. CDR3 sequence: CASRVQSSSYNEQFF. In DNA, the CDR3 is TGTGCCAGCAGAGTTCAGAGCAGCTCCTACAATGAGCAGTTCTTC.

This clonotype was seen only a few times. The genes are TRBV10-1 and TRBJ2-4; D uncertain. This CDR3 spans 13 amino acids. The germline V gene has CDR1 WNHNN and CDR2 SYGVQD (reference sequence). V was clipped by 4 bases and J by 0 bases, with 4 bases between them. CDR3 loop: CASSAGAKNIQYF. CDR3 DNA: TGCGCCAGCAGTGCTGGAGCCAAAAACATTCAGTACTTC.

This chain connects TRBV7-2 to TRBJ1-1, with D possibly being TRBD1 (5 bases). CDR3 length: 16 residues. The V gene's germline CDR1 is SGHTA and CDR2 FQGNSA. V gave up 1 base and J gave up 1 base, with 13 bases separating them. CDR3 DNA: TGTGCCAGCAGCTTAGATGGAGGGACGTCGAACACTGAAGCTTTCTTT. Its translation is CASSLDGGTSNTEAFF.

Only a few counts were recorded for this clonotype. The CDR3 is CASSTGVLAGGEQFF. Written as DNA, the CDR3 is TGTGCCAGCAGTACAGGTGTACTAGCGGGTGGTGAGCAGTTCTTC. The chain employs TRBV6-5 and TRBJ2-1; 9 bases line up with TRBD2. This CDR3 has 15 residues. From germline, CDR1 is MNHEY and CDR2 SVGAGI. Trimming at V came to 5 bases and at J to 9 bases, leaving 11 bases not matched to a gene.

CDR3 sequence: CASSLGRGFNIQYF. The CDR3 DNA reads TGTGCCAGCAGTTTAGGGCGGGGGTTTAACATTCAGTACTTC. The chain links TRBV27 to TRBJ2-4; 7 positions match TRBD2. After removal of 2 bases from V and 7 bases from J, the junction contained 5 bases not matched to a gene. CDR1 MNHEY and CDR2 SMNVEV come from the germline V gene (reference sequence). The CDR3 is 14 residues long.

Concerning this clonotype itself: Being one base from a much bigger clone, this may be a read error. This CDR3 is missing its conserved last phenylalanine or tryptophan, likely due to a read error. The CDR3: CASSQQMNTEAFC. The CDR3 bases are TGCGCCAGCAGCCAACAGATGAACACTGAAGCTTTCTGT. This sequence joins TRBV5-1 and TRBJ1-1; D is uncertain. The CDR3 runs to 13 residues. Trimming took off 4 bases at V and 0 bases at J, with 7 bases between the two ends. CDR1 and CDR2 (germline): SGHRS, YFSETQ.

This clonotype has only a few counts. The V gene is TRBV9, the J gene TRBJ1-1; D not certain. V lost 3 bases and J 5 bases, leaving 5 bases between the germline ends. Germline CDR1 is SGDLS and CDR2 is YYNGEE. This CDR3 contains 11 residues. This chain's CDR3 is CASSARTEAFF. CDR3 nucleotide sequence: TGTGCCAGCAGCGCCCGTACTGAAGCTTTCTTT.

The chain links TRBV2 to TRBJ2-5; D may be TRBD2 (6 bases). Deletions cut 6 bases from V and 6 bases from J, with 17 bases between. Germline assignment: CDR1 SNHLY and CDR2 FYNNEI. CDR3 length: 14 amino acids. CDR3 loop: CASSPGDLRKTQYF. CDR3 in DNA: TGTGCCAGCAGCCCGGGGGATCTCAGAAAGACCCAGTACTTC.

This clonotype was recorded a few times. The chain uses TRBV7-3 and TRBJ2-2, with D maybe TRBD1 (6 bases). The CDR3 sequence is 15 residues long. V was pared by 3 bases and J by 8 bases, with 16 bases between. Germline-derived CDR1 and CDR2 are SGHTA and FQGTGA. The CDR3 reads CASSFRRPGDGELFF. CDR3 nucleotide sequence: TGTGCCAGCAGCTTCCGCAGACCAGGGGATGGGGAGCTGTTTTTT. The entire variable domain, with the rest obtained from reference TRBV7-3 and TRBJ2-2, is as follows: GAGVSQTPSNKVTEKGKYVELRCDPISGHTALYWYRQSLGQGPEFLIYFQGTGAADDSGLPNDRFFAVRPEGSVSTLKIQRTERGDSAVYLCASSFRRPGDGELFFGEGSRLTVL.

Ten or more counts support this clonotype. The chain joins TRBV6-2 or TRBV6-3 to TRBJ1-5; perhaps TRBD1 as D (5 bases). Germline V gene sequence: CDR1 MNHEY, CDR2 SVGEGT. This CDR3 has 15 residues. V was pared by 6 bases and J by 1 base, with 13 bases between. In DNA, the CDR3 is TGTGCCAGCAGCCCCAGGGAAAAAAGCAATCAGCCCCAGCATTTT. Translation gives CASSPREKSNQPQHF.

This clonotype has more than one count but fewer than ten. V and J are TRBV2 and TRBJ1-1, with TRBD1 as a possible D gene (6 bases). V lost 6 bases and J 1 base, leaving 9 bases between the germline ends. The CDR3 totals 13 residues. The germline V gene encodes CDR1 SNHLY and CDR2 FYNNEI. As DNA, the CDR3 is TGTGCCAGCAGGGACAGAGCGAACACTGAAGCTTTCTTT. This codes for CASRDRANTEAFF.

The rearrangement joins TRBV12-3 or TRBV12-4 to TRBJ2-3, with D possibly matching TRBD2 (6 bases). This CDR3 has 15 residues. Deletions cut 3 bases from V and 4 bases from J, with 14 bases between. The CDR3 reads CASSFKEGFADTQYF. The CDR3, as DNA: TGTGCCAGCAGTTTTAAGGAGGGTTTCGCAGATACGCAGTATTTT.

This clonotype showed up just a few times. The chain employs TRBV29-1 and TRBJ2-7; possible D gene TRBD2, 5 bases. Germline V gene lookup returns CDR1 SQVTM and CDR2 ANQGSEA. The CDR3 runs to 11 residues. V was trimmed by 1 base and J by 7 bases, leaving 8 bases between them. In DNA form, the CDR3 reads TGCAGCGTTGAAGGGGAGAGAGAGCAGTACTTC. Its translation: CSVEGEREQYF.

This clonotype was recorded at least ten times. The chain links TRBV7-2 to TRBJ2-3; 14 bases line up with TRBD2. The J segment lost 5 bases and the V segment lost 6 bases, leaving 13 bases of the junction unmatched. CDR3 size: 18 residues. CDR1 SGHTA and CDR2 FQGNSA come from the germline V gene. The CDR3 DNA reads TGTGCCAGCAGGCGGACTAGCGGGGGGACGGGGGAGGGAGATACGCAGTATTTT. Protein: CASRRTSGGTGEGDTQYF.

About this clonotype itself: Sequence at one end of the junction differs from germline and may be a read error. The V and J genes are TRBV19 and TRBJ2-3, with D unresolved. Germline V gene sequence: CDR1 LNHDA, CDR2 SQIVND (reference sequence). The CDR3 spans 16 residues. The chain's CDR3 is CASSLDSSRGTDTQYF. CDR3 coding DNA: TGTGCCAGTAGTTTAGATTCTAGTAGAGGCACAGATACGCAGTATTTT.

This clonotype was found a few times. J is TRBJ2-3 and V is TRBV6-2 or TRBV6-3, with 7 nucleotides matching TRBD1. This CDR3 comprises 16 residues. Trimming cost V 4 bases and J 3 bases; bases outside gene matches: 10. Germline V gene sequence: CDR1 MNHEY, CDR2 SVGEGT. CDR3 nucleotide sequence: TGTGCCAGCAGTTTCCGACAGGGTGGAGGAACAGATACGCAGTATTTT. It codes for CASSFRQGGGTDTQYF.

This rearrangement joins TRBV2 to TRBJ2-1; 8 nucleotides agree with TRBD2. Germline-derived CDR1 and CDR2 are SNHLY and FYNNEI. J was trimmed by 7 bases and V by 6 bases; bases with no gene match: 8. There are 14 residues in the CDR3. Here the CDR3 reads CASSPGGDRNEQFF. CDR3 coding DNA: TGTGCCAGCAGCCCCGGGGGGGATCGGAATGAGCAGTTCTTC.

This clonotype showed up just a few times. The chain carries TRBV7-6 and TRBJ2-7, with TRBD1 matching 9 bases. The CDR3 extends over 16 amino acids. Germline V CDR1 and CDR2: SGHVS, FNYEAQ. V lost 5 bases and J lost 0; bases outside the gene matches: 8. The CDR3 is CASSPRTGADSYEQYF. CDR3 nucleotides: TGTGCCAGCAGCCCAAGGACAGGGGCCGACTCCTACGAGCAGTACTTC.

This chain uses TRBV20-1 with TRBJ2-5; TRBD2 matches at 8 bases. Germline V gene sequence: CDR1 DFQATT, CDR2 SNEGSKA (reference sequence). The CDR3 totals 13 residues. With 4 bases clipped from V and 2 bases from J, the junction kept 3 bases outside the gene matches. CDR3 region: CSANGGDQETQYF. DNA for the CDR3: TGCAGTGCTAACGGGGGGGATCAAGAGACCCAGTACTTC.

This clonotype turned up a few times. The chain couples TRBV6-1 to TRBJ1-1; D gene ambiguous. The germline gives CDR1 MNHNS, CDR2 SASEGT. Trimming pared 2 bases from V and 4 bases from J, leaving 20 bases between. The CDR3 extends over 17 amino acids. CDR3 coding DNA: TGTGCCAGCAGTGAACACGGCGCACTTCAGCGACGCACTGAAGCTTTCTTT. This codes for CASSEHGALQRRTEAFF.

The rearrangement links TRBV7-8 to TRBJ1-5; D unresolved. There are 13 residues in the CDR3. Germline CDR1 and CDR2: SGHVS and FQNEAQ. The V and J ends lost 5 bases and 1 base respectively, with 6 bases between them. CDR3 nucleotides: TGTGCCAGCAGCCCGAGAAGCAATCAGCCCCAGCATTTT. Protein product: CASSPRSNQPQHF. The entire variable domain, with the rest obtained from reference TRBV7-8 and TRBJ1-5, is as follows: GAGVSQSPRYKVAKRGQDVALRCDPISGHVSLFWYQQALGQGPEFLTYFQNEAQLDKSGLPSDRFFAERPEGSVSTLKIQRTQQEDSAVYLCASSPRSNQPQHFGDGTRLSIL.

This chain uses TRBV6-6 with TRBJ1-1; D not resolved. Germline values: CDR1 MNHNY, CDR2 SVGAGI (reference sequence). Deletions cut 6 bases from V and 1 base from J, with 6 bases between. CDR3 length: 12 residues. The CDR3 coding sequence is TGTGCCAGCAGCCCCCCGAACACTGAAGCTTTCTTT. It translates to CASSPPNTEAFF.

This clonotype was counted between two and nine times. V usage is TRBV7-4 and J usage is TRBJ1-4; TRBD1 aligns across 9 bases. Germline CDR1 and CDR2: SGHVT and SQSDAQ. The CDR3 is made up of 19 amino acids. J gave up 4 bases and V 5 bases, and 17 bases lay outside the gene matches. The CDR3 region is CASSIAFGQGILNNEKLFF. The DNA for the CDR3 is TGTGCCAGCAGCATCGCATTCGGACAGGGGATCCTCAATAATGAAAAACTGTTTTTT.

In its sample, this clonotype was seen a few times. The chain has TRBV7-9 and TRBJ2-7; 8 nucleotides match TRBD2. This CDR3 is built from 14 residues. The V gene's germline CDR1 is SEHNR and CDR2 FQNEAQ (reference sequence). The junction had 9 bases not matched to a gene; V was cut back by 11 bases and J by 0 bases. CDR3 nucleotide sequence: TGTGCCTGCCAATCCGGGGGGGACTCCTACGAGCAGTACTTC. It translates to CACQSGGDSYEQYF. The full variable domain, in which reference TRBV7-9 and TRBJ2-7 provide the parts outside the CDR3, is DTGVSQNPRHKITKRGQNVTFRCDPISEHNRLYWYRQTLGQGPEFLTYFQNEAQLEKSRLLSDRFSAERPKGSFSTLEIQRTEQGDSAMYLCACQSGGDSYEQYFGPGTRLTVT.

The chain recombines TRBV7-9 with TRBJ1-1, with D possibly matching TRBD1 (6 bases). Germline CDR1 reads SEHNR; CDR2 reads FQNEAQ (reference sequence). There are 16 residues in the CDR3. Trimming took 0 bases from V and 3 from J, leaving 14 bases between them. The CDR3, as DNA: TGTGCCAGCAGCTTAGCTTACAGGGTAATAGACACTGAAGCTTTCTTT. Translation gives CASSLAYRVIDTEAFF.

This clonotype has more than one count but fewer than ten. The V gene is TRBV7-6, the J gene TRBJ2-3, with D possibly TRBD2 on 6 matching bases. The germline V gene encodes CDR1 SGHVS and CDR2 FNYEAQ. The CDR3 is made up of 17 amino acids. Trimming left V 1 base short and J 0 bases short, with 14 bases between. The CDR3 nucleotides are TGTGCCAGCAGCTTAGTAGGATTGCGGGGTAGCACAGATACGCAGTATTTT. It codes for CASSLVGLRGSTDTQYF.